Below, one TCR beta chain is given with its context. As handled by the study authors: Amplified reference gene primers provided the basis for estimating nucleated cell counts. Assay: immunoSEQ multiplex PCR; the TCRdb copy retains only in-frame clones and omits some. That table gives V, J and clone size, and the DNA gave D and trimming. In the table there are 70,000 to 90,000 clones, about nine tenths of which are singletons. This sample was taken from a study of blood T cell repertoires in COVID-19. Turning to the study itself: Sources were T cells, B-cell-depleted T cells, or PBMCs; the material itself was cDNA or gDNA.

J was trimmed by 4 bases and V by 5 bases; bases with no gene match: 10. This CDR3 spans 16 amino acids. Germline-derived CDR1 and CDR2 are MNHEY and SMNVEV (reference sequence). The specimen was peripheral blood. The chain has TRBV27 and TRBJ2-1; the match to TRBD2 covers 8 bases. The TCR originated in a human donor in a cohort sampled during active COVID-19. CDR3 DNA: TGTGCCAGCAGTCCGAGAACTAGCGGAGAGTACAATGAGCAGTTCTTC. This encodes CASSPRTSGEYNEQFF.